Sequencing of this TCR beta chain was carried out in a study of T-cell reconstitution after alpha-beta-depleted transplantation in children. Unique molecular identifiers were built into the TCRbeta library. TCRdb reanalysed the PCR reads using MiXCR and keeps one entry per CDR3 protein. Of fewer than 750,000 distinct CDR3 sequences in the sample, 20% to 25% were seen once. V was trimmed by 7 bases and J by 2 bases, leaving 12 bases between them. There are 12 residues in the CDR3. Germline V gene lookup returns CDR1 SQVTM and CDR2 ANQGSEA. The receptor comes from a boy under two years old who had a stem cell transplant for acute myeloid leukemia, so the T cells may come from the graft donor. The rearrangement joins TRBV29-1 to TRBJ2-7; unclear D gene. The sequencing here drew on PBMCs, mostly from graft donor cells, taken 360 days after TCRalphabeta/CD19-depleted stem cell transplant. Written as DNA, the CDR3 is TGCAGCGCTTGGACGGCCGCCTACGAGCAGTACTTC. This codes for CSAWTAAYEQYF.